This T cell receptor beta chain was identified during a study of glioma-infiltrating T cells. Amplification of TCR alpha and beta CDR3 regions from RNA used iRepertoire nested multiplex PCR. TCRdb ran MiXCR on the multiplex PCR reads and lists one entry per CDR3 protein. Found here are roughly 190,000 distinct CDR3 sequences, approximately 30% of them singletons; the top ten hold around 21%. This clonotype was recorded many times. What it binds is not known. Trimming cost V 4 bases and J 6 bases; bases outside gene matches: 10. This CDR3 has 15 amino acids. Germline-derived CDR1 and CDR2 are KGHSH and LQKENI. General study results and limits: Very few CDR3 sequences were shared between tissue and blood.

This TCR was sampled from a human donor with low-grade glioma or glioblastoma, undergoing nonglioma brain surgery, or in good health (not recorded which). This chain joins TRBV18 and TRBJ2-3; the match to TRBD1 covers 7 bases. The sequencing sample was made of glioma tissue, nonneoplastic brain tissue, or PBMCs (not recorded which). The CDR3 DNA is TGTGCCAGCTCACTCGGACAGGCCACCAGGGATACGCAGTATTTT. Translating gives CASSLGQATRDTQYF.